This T cell receptor beta chain was identified in a study of blood T cell repertoires in COVID-19. Study information: Samples taken during acute and convalescent COVID-19 were collected in the United States, Italy and Spain. The cDNA or gDNA used as material had been derived from T cells, B-cell-depleted T cells, or PBMCs.

The J segment lost 3 bases and the V segment lost 6 bases, leaving 11 bases of the junction unmatched. Germline CDR1 MNHEY, CDR2 SMNVEV (reference sequence). The CDR3 spans 16 residues. Authors' methods: The authors estimated nucleated cell counts from reference gene primer amplification. Some clones are missing from TCRdb's copy, which holds only in-frame ones; the method was immunoSEQ multiplex PCR. The V and J calls and clone size are taken from that table; D and trimming were inferred from the DNA. The sample yields about 300,000 clones, approximately 90% seen once. The rearrangement uses TRBV27 and TRBJ1-5, with TRBD1 matching 7 bases. The sequenced sample consisted of peripheral blood. The receptor's source is a man between 18 and 29 years old with active or convalescent COVID-19. DNA of the CDR3: TGTGCCAGCAGCTTAATCGGGACAGAGATCAATCAGCCCCAGCATTTT. This sequence encodes CASSLIGTEINQPQHF.